A selection of T cell receptor beta chains follows, all from one sample in a study of shared clonotypes between healthy human individuals. Assay used: immunoSEQ multiplex PCR; TCRdb lists only in-frame clones, some missing. The sample has about 820,000 clones; 80% to 95% are singletons. Sequenced input: naive CD8+ T cells sorted from blood. These TCRs come from a man aged 25 to 40 in good health. Each CDR3 is given with its conserved first and last residue. The D gene is left open where the match is weak. Size tells how often a clone was seen (once, few, many) or the class of an expanded clone, and some rows leave it out.

>TRBJ2-7|TRBD2|TRBV13|once
TGTGCCAGCAGCCCCGGGACTAGCGGGGCCTACGAGCAGTACTTC
CASSPGTSGAYEQYF
>TRBJ2-1|-|TRBV5-5|-
TGTGCCAGCAGCTTGAGGGCCGCGGATGAGCAGTTCTTC
CASSLRAADEQFF
>TRBJ2-1|TRBD1|TRBV5-1|-
TGCGCCAGCAGCTTGGAGTTAGTGGGACAGGGGATAGACAATGAGCAGTTCTTC
CASSLELVGQGIDNEQFF
>TRBJ1-5|-|TRBV25-1|once
TGTGCCAGCAGTGAAAATAGAGTAACAGCAGATAGCAATCAGCCCCAGCATTTT
CASSENRVTADSNQPQHF
>TRBJ1-1|TRBD1|TRBV10-3|-
TGTGCCATCAGCCGGGACAGCAACACTGAAGCTTTCTTT
CAISRDSNTEAFF
>TRBJ2-1|-|TRBV11-2|-
TGTGCCAGCAGCTTAGCTTTCTCTAGCAATGAGCAGTTCTTC
CASSLAFSSNEQFF
>TRBJ2-5|-|TRBV14|once
TGTGCCAGCAGCCAAGTGAGGACGGGAGAGACCCAGTACTTC
CASSQVRTGETQYF
>TRBJ2-7|TRBD2|TRBV25-1|-
TGTGCCAGCAGTGCGACTAGCGACTCCTACGAGCAGTACTTC
CASSATSDSYEQYF
>TRBJ1-4|TRBD1|TRBV7-9|-
TGTGCCAGCAGCTTATGGGGACAGGGAAGTTCTAATGAAAAACTGTTTTTT
CASSLWGQGSSNEKLFF
>TRBJ2-7|TRBD2|TRBV28|-
TGTGCCAGCACCACAACAAACCCCGCAAAATTAGCGGGAGTTATGCACGAGCAGTACTTC
CASTTTNPAKLAGVMHEQYF
>TRBJ2-7|TRBD2|TRBV9|-
TGTGCCAGCAGCAAGGACGGGGGGGAACTCTACGAGCAGTACTTC
CASSKDGGELYEQYF
>TRBJ2-7|-|TRBV7-9|-
TGTGCCAGCAGCTTAGTGGGGGACGGAAGATACGAGCAGTACTTC
CASSLVGDGRYEQYF
>TRBJ2-1|TRBD1|TRBV5-1|-
TGCGCCAGCAGCCCGGGACAGGGGGTCCTCAATGAGCAGTTCTTC
CASSPGQGVLNEQFF
>TRBJ2-1|TRBD2|TRBV28|once
TGTGCCAGCAGGACTCCGACTAGCGAAAGCTCCTACAATGAGCAGTTCTTC
CASRTPTSESSYNEQFF
>TRBJ2-7|TRBD1|TRBV6-6|-
TGTGCCAGCAGATTACAGGGGGGTTACGAGCAGTACTTC
CASRLQGGYEQYF
>TRBJ2-7|-|TRBV4-2|-
TGTGCCAGCAGCCAAGAGGTGGGGCGGGGCTCCTACGAGCAGTACTTC
CASSQEVGRGSYEQYF
>TRBJ1-1|TRBD1|TRBV6-1|-
TGTGCCAGCAGTGCGGGACAGGGAATTTTT
CASSAGQGIF
>TRBJ2-3|TRBD1|TRBV5-1|once
TGCGCCAGCAGCTTGGGGACAGGGGAGGTAGATACGCAGTATTTT
CASSLGTGEVDTQYF
>TRBJ2-5|-|TRBV28|-
TGTGCCAGCAGTTTCGGCAGGGAGTTAGAGACCCAGTACTTC
CASSFGRELETQYF
>TRBJ2-1|TRBD2|TRBV5-1|-
TGCGCCAGCAGCCCGGGGACTACAGTCTATGTAGATGAGCAGTTCTTC
CASSPGTTVYVDEQFF
>TRBJ2-1|TRBD1|TRBV5-1|-
TGCGCCAGCAGCCCAAAACAGGGGGCGAATGAGCAGTTCTTC
CASSPKQGANEQFF
>TRBJ2-7|-|TRBV6-1|-
TGTGCCAGCAGCGCCCTGGGGGTGCAGTACTTC
CASSALGVQYF
>TRBJ2-2|-|TRBV6-1|-
TGTGCCGCCCAAAAGGGGGAGCTGTTTTTT
CAAQKGELFF
>TRBJ2-2|-|TRBV2|-
TGTGCCAGCCAGGGCGAGGCGAACACCGGGGAGCTGTTTTTT
CASQGEANTGELFF
>TRBJ2-3|TRBD2|TRBV13|-
TGTGCCAGCAGCACCGGGACTAGCGGGAGGGCCACAGATACGCAGTATTTT
CASSTGTSGRATDTQYF
>TRBJ2-1|-|TRBV7-9|-
TGTGCCAGCAGCTTAGTAGGCAGGGGGGCCAATGAGCAGTTCTTC
CASSLVGRGANEQFF
>TRBJ1-2|-|TRBV6-5|-
TGTGCCAGCAGTAGTATTAGAAACTATGGCTACACCTTC
CASSSIRNYGYTF
>TRBJ2-7|-|TRBV25-1|-
TGTGCCAGCAGACGTGGGTCCGAGCAGTACTTC
CASRRGSEQYF
>TRBJ1-5|-|TRBV27|-
TGTGCCAGCAGTTTATCGGTGTTTCAGCCCCAGCATTTT
CASSLSVFQPQHF
>TRBJ1-3|-|TRBV9|-
TGTGCCAGCACTCAGGGGATCTCTGGAAACACCATATATTTT
CASTQGISGNTIYF
>TRBJ2-1|TRBD2|TRBV9|-
TGTGCCAGCGGGAGGGCGGAAGAGCAGTTCTTC
CASGRAEEQFF
>TRBJ2-5|TRBD2|TRBV11-2|-
TGTGCCAGCAGCCCACGGGAGGGCTTTGAAGAGACCCAGTACTTC
CASSPREGFEETQYF
>TRBJ2-1|-|TRBV7-9|-
TGTGCCAGCAGCTTAGGGCTAGAGTCTTACAATGAGCAGTTCTTC
CASSLGLESYNEQFF
>TRBJ2-6|TRBD1|TRBV10-3|-
TGTGCCATCAGTGACAAGGACAGGCTGGTCGGGGCCAACGTCCTGACTTTC
CAISDKDRLVGANVLTF
>TRBJ2-3|-|TRBV5-6|-
TGTGCCAGCAGCTTGGGTGATACGCAGTATTTT
CASSLGDTQYF
>TRBJ2-2|-|TRBV27|-
TGTGCCAGCAGTAACGAGGGCGTCACCGGGGAGCTGTTTTTT
CASSNEGVTGELFF
>TRBJ2-1|-|TRBV27|-
TGTGCCAGCAGCCTTACCCCCAATGAGCAGTTCTTC
CASSLTPNEQFF
>TRBJ2-1|-|TRBV4-1|-
TGCGCCAGCAGCCAAGAAGCGGCGGTAGTCCCCTACAATGAGCAGTTCTTC
CASSQEAAVVPYNEQFF
>TRBJ2-7|-|TRBV5-6|-
TGTGCCAGCAGCTTGACAGACTGGTCACGAGAGCAGTACTTC
CASSLTDWSREQYF
>TRBJ1-3|-|TRBV28|-
TGTGCCAGCCGGGTCGGGTCTGGAAACACCATATATTTT
CASRVGSGNTIYF
>TRBJ2-2|TRBD1|TRBV7-8|once
TGTGCCAGCAGCGCCTCGGACAGGGGGCGACGGGAGCTGTTTTTT
CASSASDRGRRELFF
>TRBJ2-7|-|TRBV7-9|-
TGTGCCAGCAGCTTCGACAGATACGAGCAGTACTTC
CASSFDRYEQYF
>TRBJ2-1|-|TRBV5-4|-
TGTGCCAGCACCTCTCAAGGGGGTTCCTACAATGAGCAGTTCTTC
CASTSQGGSYNEQFF
>TRBJ2-3|-|TRBV9|-
TGTGCCAGCGGAGCCAGCACAGATACGCAGTATTTT
CASGASTDTQYF
>TRBJ2-5|-|TRBV2|-
TGTGCCAGCAGTGAAGAGGGGCCGGTGTGGGAGACCCAGTACTTC
CASSEEGPVWETQYF
>TRBJ2-7|-|TRBV27|-
TGTGCCAGCAGTTTGGTTGGAGACGAGCAGTACTTC
CASSLVGDEQYF
>TRBJ1-4|-|TRBV6-6|-
TGTGCCAGCAGTCACACAGGACAGATGAATGAAAAACTGTTTTTT
CASSHTGQMNEKLFF
>TRBJ1-1|-|TRBV27|-
TGTGCCAGCAGCCCTGCTATTGGGGGGAACACTGAAGCTTTCTTT
CASSPAIGGNTEAFF
>TRBJ2-7|TRBD2|TRBV10-3|-
TGTGCCAGCGAGCGGGAGGAAGGCGAGCAGTACTTC
CASEREEGEQYF
>TRBJ2-2|-|TRBV2|-
TGTGCCAGCAGTGAAGCCCCGGACTTTCCCGGGGAGCTGTTTTTT
CASSEAPDFPGELFF
>TRBJ2-7|TRBD2|TRBV10-3|-
TGTGCCATCAGTGATATCGCGGGAGGCTACGAGCAGTACTTC
CAISDIAGGYEQYF
>TRBJ1-1|TRBD1|TRBV7-9|-
TGTGCCAGCAGATCTTGGGAAAGGGACAGCGAAGCTTTCTTT
CASRSWERDSEAFF
>TRBJ2-1|-|TRBV13|-
TGTGCCAGCAGCCCCCGGGACCAATACAATGAGCAGTTCTTC
CASSPRDQYNEQFF
>TRBJ1-2|-|TRBV7-9|-
TGTGCCAGCAGCTTCCCCGACAGCTATGGCTACACCTTC
CASSFPDSYGYTF